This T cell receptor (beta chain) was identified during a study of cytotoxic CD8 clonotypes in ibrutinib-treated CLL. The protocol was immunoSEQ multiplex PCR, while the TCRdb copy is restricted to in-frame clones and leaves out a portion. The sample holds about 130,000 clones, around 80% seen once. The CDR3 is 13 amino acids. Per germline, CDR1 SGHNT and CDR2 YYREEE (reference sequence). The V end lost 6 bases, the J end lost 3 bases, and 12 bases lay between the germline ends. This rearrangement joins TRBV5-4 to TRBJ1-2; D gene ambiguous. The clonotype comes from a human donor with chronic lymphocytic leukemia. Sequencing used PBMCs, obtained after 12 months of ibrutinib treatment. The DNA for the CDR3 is TGTGCCAGCACCTATCCGGAGTACTATGGCTACACCTTC. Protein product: CASTYPEYYGYTF.